These T cell receptor beta chains were read from a single sample in a study of T cell responses to AZD1222 COVID-19 vaccine. Produced via immunoSEQ multiplex PCR; TCRdb's table is partial and in-frame only. This sample has 120,000 or so clones, with around 86% found just once. Sequencing was performed on peripheral blood, taken on day 0 of AZD1222 vaccination. The receptors were gathered from an adult in good health. Both conserved end residues are part of each CDR3. Fields, in order: V gene, J gene, CDR3 protein.

v_gene: TRBV5-6; j_gene: TRBJ1-5; CDR3aa: CASSSTTMRGNQPQHF
v_gene: TRBV30; j_gene: TRBJ2-1; CDR3aa: CACTSGGGYNEQFF
v_gene: TRBV7-6; j_gene: TRBJ1-6; CDR3aa: CASSELNSPLHF
v_gene: TRBV5-6; j_gene: TRBJ2-5; CDR3aa: CASSREETQYF
v_gene: TRBV5-6; j_gene: TRBJ2-7; CDR3aa: CASSAGSREQYF
v_gene: TRBV19; j_gene: TRBJ1-4; CDR3aa: CASSLDRQNEKLFF
v_gene: TRBV27; j_gene: TRBJ1-2; CDR3aa: CASSSEGYGYTF
v_gene: TRBV28; j_gene: TRBJ1-6; CDR3aa: CASRVRKYNSPLHF
v_gene: TRBV5-1; j_gene: TRBJ1-2; CDR3aa: CASSPDRGRGYGYTF
v_gene: TRBV27; j_gene: TRBJ1-5; CDR3aa: CASSFSRVVQPQHF
v_gene: TRBV5-6; j_gene: TRBJ2-7; CDR3aa: CASSSNYEQYF